These 29 T cell receptor beta chains originate from one sample sequenced in a study of Ad26.COV2.S vaccination and SARS-CoV-2 variants. Here immunoSEQ multiplex PCR was the method, and the copy in TCRdb shows in-frame clones only, minus some. The table lists 300,000 to 400,000 clones, about 87% of them singletons. Treatment meaning: over 15 received Ad26.COV2.S at low or high dose, single or two shots; 5 received placebo; per-sample allocation not given. All samples were drawn on day 63, counting from the first vaccine or placebo injection. Here the sequenced sample was peripheral blood, taken in a trial of Ad26.COV2.S vaccine versus placebo. Receptors were obtained from a person between 18 and 65 years old who received the Ad26.COV2.S COVID-19 vaccine or a placebo.

V gene TRBV19 combines with J gene TRBJ2-1, with D unresolved. This CDR3 has 15 amino acids. V was trimmed by 5 bases and J by 4 bases, leaving 15 bases between them. Germline CDR1 LNHDA, CDR2 SQIVND (reference sequence). CDR3 region: CASSSGLTRYNEQFF. The DNA for the CDR3 is TGTGCCAGTAGTTCCGGTCTAACCCGATACAATGAGCAGTTCTTC.

The chain uses TRBV4-2 and TRBJ2-2, with TRBD2 as a possible D gene (6 bases). Germline-derived CDR1 and CDR2 are LGHNA and YNFKEQ. V lost 3 bases and J 4 bases, leaving 21 bases between the germline ends. This CDR3 comprises 18 residues. The CDR3 coding sequence is TGTGCCAGCAGCCACGGGGGTGTTACGGGAAAAGGCACCGGGGAGCTGTTTTTT. This gives the protein CASSHGGVTGKGTGELFF.

This clone was recorded once. The J gene is TRBJ1-2, the V gene TRBV12-1; the D call TRBD1 from the table was never checked on the DNA. TRBV12-1 is described as a pseudogene. The length of the CDR3 is 16 residues. CDR3 loop: CASSTSGTGMSYGYTF. DNA of the CDR3: TGTGCCAGCAGCACCTCCGGGACAGGAATGAGCTATGGCTACACCTTC.

The V gene is TRBV6-2 or TRBV6-3, the J gene TRBJ1-5, with D unclear. CDR1 is MNHEY and CDR2 is SVGEGT in the germline V gene. Trimming cost V 1 base and J 4 bases, with 5 bases left between them. The CDR3 is 13 residues long. CDR3 region: CASSYFVNQPQHF. The CDR3, as DNA: TGTGCCAGCAGTTACTTCGTTAATCAGCCCCAGCATTTT.

The CDR3 DNA is TGTGCCAGCAGTTCTGGGCAGGGAGAAGAGACCCAGTACTTC. Translated, it gives CASSSGQGEETQYF. The chain is built from TRBV28 and TRBJ2-5; D possibly matches TRBD1 or TRBD2 (5 bases each). The V end lost 4 bases, the J end lost 3 bases, and 12 bases lay between the germline ends. CDR3 length equals 14 residues. CDR1 is MDHEN, CDR2 SYDVKM, per germline.

The chain joins TRBV28 to TRBJ2-3; D is uncertain. Germline V gene lookup returns CDR1 MDHEN and CDR2 SYDVKM. The CDR3 extends over 15 amino acids. Trimming took off 4 bases at V and 2 bases at J, with 13 bases between the two ends. CDR3 amino acids: CASSSPAANTDTQYF. The CDR3 nucleotides read TGTGCCAGCAGTTCACCAGCCGCTAACACAGATACGCAGTATTTT.

This chain joins TRBV25-1 and TRBJ1-1; 8 bases are a match to TRBD1. CDR3 length: 15 residues. The V and J ends lost 6 bases and 8 bases, in that order; junction bases with no gene match: 14. Germline CDR1 MGHDK, CDR2 SYGVNS. CDR3 residues: CASRPTGVPQPEAFF. CDR3 nucleotides: TGTGCCAGCAGACCGACAGGGGTACCCCAGCCAGAAGCTTTCTTT.

As to this clone: A junction end diverges from the germline sequence, so it may reflect a read error. V usage is TRBV11-2 and J usage is TRBJ1-4; TRBD1 is a possible D gene (5 bases). The CDR3 extends over 14 amino acids. The germline V gene encodes CDR1 SGHAT and CDR2 FQNNGV. Here the CDR3 reads CASGLEGQGEKLFF. CDR3 nucleotides: TGTGCCAGCGGCTTGGAAGGGCAGGGTGAAAAACTGTTTTTT. Based on the CDR3 plus reference TRBV11-2 and TRBJ1-4, the full variable domain is EAGVAQSPRYKIIEKRQSVAFWCNPISGHATLYWYQQILGQGPKLLIQFQNNGVVDDSQLPKDRFSAERLKGVDSTLKIQPAKLEDSAVYLCASGLEGQGEKLFFGSGTQLSVL.

The rearrangement links TRBV5-1 to TRBJ2-7; D call uncertain. V shed 3 bases and J shed 3 bases, with 4 bases lying between them. This CDR3 region has 11 residues. Per germline, CDR1 SGHRS and CDR2 YFSETQ. The CDR3 coding sequence is TGCGCCAGCAGCTCCAACTACGAGCAGTACTTC. Its translation is CASSSNYEQYF.

V and J are TRBV6-4 and TRBJ2-1; D is perhaps TRBD2 (5 bases). The germline V and J ends were trimmed by 6 bases and 5 bases, with 17 bases remaining between them. The CDR3 totals 15 residues. Germline CDR1 and CDR2: MRHNA and SNTAGT. CDR3 DNA sequence: TGTGCCAGCAGCCGGCAGGCTAGCAGCAACAATGAGCAGTTCTTC. It codes for CASSRQASSNNEQFF.

The J gene is TRBJ1-3, the V gene TRBV5-4; TRBD1 matches 7 bases. The CDR3 consists of 18 residues. CDR1 is SGHNT, CDR2 YYREEE, per germline (reference sequence). V shed 3 bases, J shed 4 bases, and the junction held 16 bases outside the gene matches. CDR3 region: CASSSGQANTGEGNTIYF. The CDR3 coding sequence is TGTGCCAGCAGCTCTGGACAGGCCAACACCGGCGAGGGAAACACCATATATTTT.

The V gene is TRBV7-9, the J gene TRBJ2-1, with D possibly matching TRBD2 (6 bases). There are 12 residues in the CDR3. Trimming removed 4 bases from V and 10 bases from J, with 11 bases in between. Germline V gene sequence: CDR1 SEHNR, CDR2 FQNEAQ (reference sequence). This chain's CDR3 is CASSSRGTEQFF. The CDR3 bases are TGTGCCAGCAGCTCACGGGGGACGGAGCAGTTCTTC.

CDR3 residues: CASSWPAGTQYF. In nucleotides, the CDR3 is TGTGCCAGTAGTTGGCCCGCCGGGACCCAGTACTTC. J is TRBJ2-5 and V is TRBV19; D unclear. The CDR3 covers 12 residues. Germline assignment: CDR1 LNHDA and CDR2 SQIVND (reference sequence). V lost 5 bases and J lost 7, with 11 bases in between.

The chain employs TRBV5-1 and TRBJ2-2, with a possible D match to TRBD1 (7 bases). The CDR3 consists of 15 residues. V gave up 2 bases and J gave up 5 bases, with 13 bases separating them. Germline V gene sequence: CDR1 SGHRS, CDR2 YFSETQ. CDR3 sequence: CASSFRQGGTGELFF. The DNA for the CDR3 is TGCGCCAGCAGCTTTAGACAGGGAGGAACCGGGGAGCTGTTTTTT.

V gene TRBV11-2 combines with J gene TRBJ2-7; D is undetermined. The length of the CDR3 is 12 residues. Germline CDR1 reads SGHAT; CDR2 reads FQNNGV. The V end was cut by 3 bases, the J end by 3 bases, with 6 bases between. In DNA, the CDR3 is TGTGCCAGCAGCTTTTCAGGCTACGAGCAGTACTTC. It translates to CASSFSGYEQYF.

This chain links TRBV5-1 with TRBJ2-7, with TRBD1 as a possible D gene (5 bases). The germline V and J ends were trimmed by 0 bases and 3 bases, with 10 bases remaining between them. The CDR3 consists of 14 residues. Germline V gives CDR1 SGHRS, CDR2 YFSETQ. The CDR3 DNA sequence: TGCGCCAGCAGCTTGGGAAGAAGGGGCTACGAGCAGTACTTC. This codes for CASSLGRRGYEQYF.

The J gene is TRBJ1-4, the V gene TRBV5-1; D not certain. V lost 3 bases, J lost 7 bases, and 19 bases lay in between. The CDR3 runs 16 residues. Per the germline V gene, CDR1 is SGHRS and CDR2 is YFSETQ. The CDR3 here is CASSSRPAWDREKLFF. CDR3 coding DNA: TGCGCCAGCAGCTCCCGCCCTGCGTGGGATCGTGAAAAACTGTTTTTT.

The CDR3 reads CAISEVGRGKGSAGELFF. DNA of the CDR3: TGTGCCATCAGTGAAGTAGGGAGGGGCAAAGGGTCTGCCGGGGAGCTGTTTTTT. The chain carries TRBV10-3 and TRBJ2-2, with 7 bases aligning to TRBD2. CDR1 is ENHRY, CDR2 SYGVKD, per germline. The CDR3 length is 18 residues. Trimming cost V 3 bases and J 6 bases; bases outside gene matches: 16.

This sequence joins TRBV4-3 and TRBJ2-7; D possibly corresponds to TRBD2 (5 bases). This CDR3 is built from 14 residues. V was clipped by 0 bases and J by 4 bases, with 10 bases between them. Germline CDR1 LGHNA, CDR2 YSLEER. The CDR3 region is CASSQDRGKYEQYF. CDR3 in DNA: TGCGCCAGCAGCCAAGATCGGGGAAAGTACGAGCAGTACTTC.

The chain is built from TRBV6-5 and TRBJ2-7; D possibly corresponds to TRBD2 (6 bases). V was trimmed by 6 bases and J by 6 bases, leaving 18 bases between them. This CDR3 spans 14 amino acids. Germline-derived CDR1 and CDR2 are MNHEY and SVGAGI. The CDR3, as DNA: TGTGCCAGCAGCAGATGGGACTTTATTACCGAGCAGTACTTC. Amino acids: CASSRWDFITEQYF.

V usage is TRBV5-1 and J usage is TRBJ2-5; D possibly corresponds to TRBD2 (6 bases). Germline V gene sequence: CDR1 SGHRS, CDR2 YFSETQ. This CDR3 spans 12 amino acids. The V gene lost 0 bases and the J gene lost 7 bases, with 7 bases spanning the gap. Here the CDR3 reads CASSLAGGTQYF. The CDR3, as DNA: TGCGCCAGCAGCTTGGCCGGGGGGACCCAGTACTTC.

The chain is built from TRBV4-1 and TRBJ1-4; the D is unclear. The CDR3 is 16 amino acids. The V end was cut by 1 base, the J end by 0 bases, with 9 bases between. Germline lookup yields CDR1 MGHRA and CDR2 YSYEKL. The CDR3 bases are TGCGCCAGCAGCCAAGGTGGCCGTGCAACTAATGAAAAACTGTTTTTT. This gives the protein CASSQGGRATNEKLFF.

The rearrangement uses TRBV20-1 and TRBJ2-1; the match to TRBD2 covers 14 bases. This CDR3 contains 15 residues. V gave up 3 bases and J gave up 6 bases; unmatched junction bases: 4. CDR1 and CDR2 (germline): DFQATT, SNEGSKA (reference sequence). The CDR3 DNA follows: TGCAGTGCTAGTTCGGGACTAGCGGGAGTCAATGAGCAGTTCTTC. Protein product: CSASSGLAGVNEQFF.

The rearrangement links TRBV19 to TRBJ1-2; weak D call: TRBD1 (5 bases). The V and J ends lost 6 bases and 7 bases respectively, with 9 bases between them. CDR3 length: 11 residues. Looked up from germline, CDR1 is LNHDA and CDR2 is SQIVND (reference sequence). The DNA for the CDR3 is TGTGCCAGTAGGGGGACTCTTGGCTACACCTTC. The encoded protein is CASRGTLGYTF. Using reference TRBV19 and TRBJ1-2 for the parts outside the CDR3, the full variable domain is DGGITQSPKYLFRKEGQNVTLSCEQNLNHDAMYWYRQDPGQGLRLIYYSQIVNDFQKGDIAEGYSVSREKKESFPLTVTSAQKNPTAFYLCASRGTLGYTFGSGTRLTVV.

The chain couples TRBV9 to TRBJ1-2; no clear D. This CDR3 has 15 residues. From germline, CDR1 is SGDLS and CDR2 YYNGEE. The germline V and J ends were trimmed by 0 bases and 4 bases, with 13 bases remaining between them. CDR3 bases: TGTGCCAGCAGCGTAGATGACTCCGTTGTCTATGGCTACACCTTC. Its translation: CASSVDDSVVYGYTF.

Only a few counts were recorded for this clone. The chain is built from TRBV5-1 and TRBJ2-2; D is unclear. Germline CDR1 is SGHRS and CDR2 is YFSETQ. V was shortened by 4 bases and J by 5 bases, with 9 bases between the two germline ends. There are 13 residues in the CDR3. The CDR3: CASSTDLTGELFF. The CDR3 DNA reads TGCGCCAGCAGCACAGATCTGACCGGGGAGCTGTTTTTT.

The J gene is TRBJ1-6, the V gene TRBV7-2; D unresolved. CDR3 length equals 11 residues. Germline CDR1 SGHTA, CDR2 FQGNSA. The V end lost 5 bases, the J end lost 10 bases, and 6 bases lay between the germline ends. The CDR3 sequence: CASSTRSPLHF. In DNA form, the CDR3 reads TGTGCCAGCAGCACGCGGTCACCCCTCCACTTT.

This clone was observed once. The chain has TRBV5-6 and TRBJ2-5; 7 bases map to TRBD1. The CDR3 consists of 16 residues. Trimming took 4 bases from V and 2 from J; bases not matched to a gene: 11. Germline lookup yields CDR1 SGHDT and CDR2 YYEEEE. CDR3 amino acids: CASSPRQGSFQETQYF. The CDR3, as DNA: TGTGCCAGCAGCCCCAGACAGGGATCGTTTCAAGAGACCCAGTACTTC.

The chain uses TRBV5-1 and TRBJ1-4; 8 positions agree with TRBD1. The CDR3 is 14 amino acids. Germline CDR1 and CDR2: SGHRS and YFSETQ. The junction had 0 bases not matched to a gene; V was cut back by 2 bases and J by 3 bases. The CDR3: CASSLQGANEKLFF. The CDR3 DNA is TGCGCCAGCAGCTTACAGGGGGCTAATGAAAAACTGTTTTTT.